The 20 T cell receptor beta chains presented below share a single source sample, sequenced in a study of neoadjuvant nivolumab and ipilimumab in lung cancer. Clones were read by immunoSEQ multiplex PCR, and TCRdb kept only the in-frame ones, dropping some. The repertoire holds some 50,000 clones, with roughly 91% as singletons. Sample: blood, taken before neoadjuvant nivolumab, alone or with ipilimumab. Receptors were obtained from an adult with non-small cell lung cancer. Some clones in this sample may be carry-over from other donors' samples.

In its sample, this clone was seen a few times. The J gene is TRBJ1-1, the V gene TRBV25-1; D ambiguous. The CDR3 length is 14 residues. Trimming took 4 bases from V and 1 from J, leaving 10 bases between them. Germline V CDR1 and CDR2: MGHDK, SYGVNS. This CDR3 is CASSGVGRNTEAFF. The CDR3 DNA is TGTGCCAGCAGTGGGGTAGGACGGAACACTGAAGCTTTCTTT.

The V gene is TRBV5-4, the J gene TRBJ1-2; D may be TRBD1 (6 bases). V shed 4 bases and J shed 3 bases, with 10 bases lying between them. This CDR3 spans 13 amino acids. In germline, CDR1 is SGHNT, CDR2 YYREEE (reference sequence). CDR3 in amino acids: CASSGTSDYGYTF. For the CDR3, the DNA is TGTGCCAGCAGCGGGACATCGGACTATGGCTACACCTTC. The entire variable domain, with the rest obtained from reference TRBV5-4 and TRBJ1-2, is as follows: ETGVTQSPTHLIKTRGQQVTLRCSSQSGHNTVSWYQQALGQGPQFIFQYYREEENGRGNFPPRFSGLQFPNYSSELNVNALELDDSALYLCASSGTSDYGYTFGSGTRLTVV.

This chain connects TRBV29-1 to TRBJ2-1; no reliable D call. CDR3 length equals 14 residues. The germline V and J ends were trimmed by 4 bases and 0 bases, with 10 bases remaining between them. Germline CDR1 is SQVTM and CDR2 is ANQGSEA. The CDR3: CSVVVRISYNEQFF. The CDR3 bases are TGCAGCGTTGTAGTCCGTATCTCCTACAATGAGCAGTTCTTC.

This chain connects TRBV29-1 to TRBJ2-1; D uncertain. The CDR3 sequence is 12 residues long. Germline V gene data show CDR1 as SQVTM and CDR2 as ANQGSEA. V lost 2 bases and J lost 5, with 7 bases in between. DNA of the CDR3: TGCAGCGTTGAAACCAGAGACAATGAGCAGTTCTTC. Amino acid sequence: CSVETRDNEQFF.

The chain employs TRBV5-1 and TRBJ2-5, with TRBD2 as a possible D gene (6 bases). Trimming removed 2 bases at V and 5 bases at J, with 16 bases between. The CDR3 consists of 15 residues. Germline V gene lookup returns CDR1 SGHRS and CDR2 YFSETQ. CDR3 nucleotide sequence: TGCGCCAGCAGCTTCGGGGCCAACGGAGGGGAGACCCAGTACTTC. It is translated as CASSFGANGGETQYF. The variable domain in full, completed from reference TRBV5-1 and TRBJ2-5, reads KAGVTQTPRYLIKTRGQQVTLSCSPISGHRSVSWYQQTPGQGLQFLFEYFSETQRNKGNFPGRFSGRQFSNSRSEMNVSTLELGDSALYLCASSFGANGGETQYFGPGTRLLVL.

V gene TRBV7-9 combines with J gene TRBJ2-3; the D is unclear. The CDR3 runs 17 residues. Germline assignment: CDR1 SEHNR and CDR2 FQNEAQ (reference sequence). V lost 5 bases to trimming and J lost 0 bases, with 18 bases between them. In DNA form, the CDR3 reads TGTGCCAGCAGCACAGCCGCACCAGTTTTTAGCACAGATACGCAGTATTTT. Translation gives CASSTAAPVFSTDTQYF.

The chain has TRBV7-9 and TRBJ2-2, with a possible D match to TRBD1 (6 bases). Trimming shortened V by 5 bases and J by 3 bases, and 16 bases separated the two germline ends. Germline V gene data show CDR1 as SEHNR and CDR2 as FQNEAQ (reference sequence). The CDR3 runs to 16 residues. This CDR3 reads CASSTDRRGYTGELFF. The CDR3, as DNA: TGTGCCAGCAGCACGGACAGACGGGGCTACACCGGGGAGCTGTTTTTT.

The J gene is TRBJ2-5, the V gene TRBV5-8; 7 bases are a match to TRBD1. This CDR3 has 14 amino acids. In germline, CDR1 is SGHTS, CDR2 YDEGEE. The V gene end was trimmed by 6 bases and the J gene end by 5 bases; junction bases not matched to a gene: 10. The CDR3 sequence: CASILGQVSETQYF. The CDR3, as DNA: TGTGCCAGCATCCTCGGACAGGTATCGGAGACCCAGTACTTC.

The chain couples TRBV14 to TRBJ2-5; no firm D call. Germline CDR1 SGHDN, CDR2 FVKESK. Trimming shortened V by 1 base and J by 5 bases, and 11 bases separated the two germline ends. This CDR3 has 14 residues. CDR3 region: CASSQGQVGETQYF. CDR3 nucleotide sequence: TGTGCCAGCAGCCAAGGGCAGGTTGGGGAGACCCAGTACTTC.

The J gene is TRBJ2-7, the V gene TRBV7-3; 8 nucleotides line up with TRBD1. The length of the CDR3 is 15 residues. The germline V gene has CDR1 SGHTA and CDR2 FQGTGA. The junction had 5 bases not matched to a gene; V was cut back by 1 base and J by 3 bases. CDR3 sequence reads: CASSLMGTGFYEQYF. CDR3 nucleotide sequence: TGTGCCAGCAGCTTAATGGGGACAGGCTTCTACGAGCAGTACTTC.

The CDR3 reads CASSDRDLDTQYF. CDR3 bases: TGCGCCAGCAGTGATCGGGACCTAGATACGCAGTATTTT. This chain connects TRBV10-1 to TRBJ2-3; D is tentatively TRBD1 or TRBD2 (5 bases each). In germline, CDR1 is WNHNN, CDR2 SYGVQD (reference sequence). V lost 3 bases and J 5 bases, leaving 9 bases between the germline ends. CDR3 length: 13 residues.

This sequence joins TRBV13 and TRBJ2-7, with D possibly being TRBD2 (5 bases). Germline V CDR1 and CDR2: PRHDT, FYEKMQ (reference sequence). V lost 3 bases and J 4 bases, leaving 13 bases between the germline ends. This CDR3 spans 14 amino acids. The CDR3 region is CASSFSSVAYEQYF. DNA for the CDR3: TGTGCCAGCAGCTTCTCGTCAGTAGCGTACGAGCAGTACTTC.

J is TRBJ2-1 and V is TRBV18; TRBD2 matches 7 bases. V lost 5 bases and J lost 9; bases outside the gene matches: 10. The germline gives CDR1 KGHSH, CDR2 LQKENI. CDR3 length: 14 amino acids. CDR3 sequence (DNA): TGTGCCAGCTCAGGGACTACAGATCTTATTGAGCAGTTCTTC. It codes for CASSGTTDLIEQFF.

The chain is built from TRBV6-1 and TRBJ2-7; TRBD1 is a possible D gene (7 bases). This CDR3 has 14 amino acids. The germline CDR1 and CDR2 sequences are MNHNS and SASEGT. Trimming removed 2 bases from V and 3 bases from J, with 11 bases in between. CDR3 loop: CASSEPGGLYEQYF. The CDR3 bases are TGTGCCAGCAGTGAACCAGGGGGACTCTACGAGCAGTACTTC.

The chain has TRBV7-8 and TRBJ2-1, with TRBD2 matching 7 bases. The germline V gene has CDR1 SGHVS and CDR2 FQNEAQ. CDR3 length: 14 amino acids. V lost 7 bases and J lost 5; bases outside the gene matches: 8. CDR3 sequence reads: CASKKGLPNNEQFF. The CDR3 DNA is TGTGCCAGCAAGAAGGGACTACCTAACAATGAGCAGTTCTTC. The entire variable domain, with the rest obtained from reference TRBV7-8 and TRBJ2-1, is as follows: GAGVSQSPRYKVAKRGQDVALRCDPISGHVSLFWYQQALGQGPEFLTYFQNEAQLDKSGLPSDRFFAERPEGSVSTLKIQRTQQEDSAVYLCASKKGLPNNEQFFGPGTRLTVL.

CDR3 DNA sequence: TGTGCCAGCTCGGGCCAGGGGGCTTACAATGAGCAGTTCTTC. As protein: CASSGQGAYNEQFF. The V and J genes are TRBV6-6 and TRBJ2-1; 8 positions agree with TRBD1. The CDR3 extends over 14 amino acids. The V segment lost 8 bases and the J segment 4 bases; nucleotides outside the gene matches: 7. CDR1 and CDR2 (germline): MNHNY, SVGAGI (reference sequence).

CDR3: CASSRWTGEHEQYF. The CDR3, as DNA: TGCGCCAGCAGCAGATGGACAGGGGAGCACGAGCAGTACTTC. The chain carries TRBV5-1 and TRBJ2-7; 9 nucleotides match TRBD1. Germline V gives CDR1 SGHRS, CDR2 YFSETQ. There are 14 residues in the CDR3. Germline trimming cut 4 bases from V and 5 bases from J; bases unmatched to any gene: 7.

This chain joins TRBV5-6 and TRBJ2-5; D is perhaps TRBD1 or TRBD2 (6 bases each). The germline gives CDR1 SGHDT, CDR2 YYEEEE. Trimming shortened V by 1 base and J by 1 base, and 8 bases separated the two germline ends. The CDR3 loop spans 14 amino acids. The CDR3 DNA reads as TGTGCCAGCAGCTTGTCGGGGGCCCAAGAGACCCAGTACTTC. Residues: CASSLSGAQETQYF. The variable domain in full, with the rest retrieved from reference TRBV5-6 and TRBJ2-5, is DAGVTQSPTHLIKTRGQQVTLRCSPKSGHDTVSWYQQALGQGPQFIFQYYEEEERQRGNFPDRFSGHQFPNYSSELNVNALLLGDSALYLCASSLSGAQETQYFGPGTRLLVL.

V gene TRBV7-9 combines with J gene TRBJ2-2; D unclear. Looked up from germline, CDR1 is SEHNR and CDR2 is FQNEAQ (reference sequence). The CDR3 runs to 15 residues. V lost 2 bases and J 0 bases, leaving 7 bases between the germline ends. CDR3 residues: CASSLPATNTGELFF. CDR3 in DNA: TGTGCCAGCAGCTTACCAGCGACGAACACCGGGGAGCTGTTTTTT.

The chain joins TRBV20-1 to TRBJ2-7; D is uncertain. Germline lookup yields CDR1 DFQATT and CDR2 SNEGSKA (reference sequence). Trimming shortened V by 0 bases and J by 5 bases, and 2 bases separated the two germline ends. The CDR3 length is 10 residues. The CDR3: CSARDNEQYF. The CDR3 DNA reads as TGCAGTGCTAGAGACAACGAGCAGTACTTC.